Below are 31 T cell receptor beta chains sequenced from a single sample in a study of radiation and T cells in renal cell carcinoma. Here immunoSEQ multiplex PCR was the method, and the copy in TCRdb shows in-frame clones only, minus some. The sample contains 18,000 or so clones, roughly three fifths of which appear only once. Documented treatment: treatment-naive control, cytoreductive nephrectomy. The sequencing used tumor tissue, collected from a patient whose treatment was nephrectomy without radiotherapy. The receptors were sampled from a man in his forties or fifties with renal cell carcinoma.

This clone has more than one count but fewer than ten. The chain couples TRBV15 to TRBJ1-6, with 9 bases that match TRBD1. The CDR3 length is 15 residues. After removal of 3 bases from V and 10 bases from J, the junction contained 7 bases not matched to a gene. The germline CDR1 and CDR2 sequences are LNHNV and YYDKDF (reference sequence). Here the CDR3 DNA reads TGTGCCACCAGCAGGCGGACAGGGGAGAGATCACCCCTCCACTTT. Translation gives CATSRRTGERSPLHF.

The chain couples TRBV28 to TRBJ1-1; no definite D call. The V end was cut by 6 bases, the J end by 7 bases, with 12 bases between. Germline V gives CDR1 MDHEN, CDR2 SYDVKM. This CDR3 comprises 12 residues. The CDR3 region has the DNA TGTGCCAGCAGGAAACATGACCTTGAAGCTTTCTTT. Protein product: CASRKHDLEAFF.

The rearrangement uses TRBV13 and TRBJ1-1; D may be TRBD1 (6 bases). The V gene's germline CDR1 is PRHDT and CDR2 FYEKMQ (reference sequence). V lost 2 bases to trimming and J lost 4 bases, with 11 bases between them. This CDR3 comprises 14 residues. The CDR3 DNA is TGTGCCAGCAGCTTAAGGGGGAGAGGCACTGAAGCTTTCTTT. Its translation: CASSLRGRGTEAFF.

This rearrangement joins TRBV6-1 to TRBJ1-5; 8 positions agree with TRBD1. The CDR3 length is 15 residues. CDR1 is MNHNS and CDR2 is SASEGT in the germline V gene. The trim removed 6 bases at V and 2 bases at J, leaving 6 bases unmatched. CDR3 region: CASSGQGLGNQPQHF. CDR3 nucleotide sequence: TGTGCCAGCAGCGGACAGGGCCTCGGCAATCAGCCCCAGCATTTT.

This rearrangement joins TRBV6-6 to TRBJ1-3; a possible D gene is TRBD1 (5 bases). Trimming took 6 bases from V and 8 from J, leaving 20 bases between them. This CDR3 comprises 15 residues. The germline CDR1 and CDR2 sequences are MNHNY and SVGAGI (reference sequence). The CDR3 DNA sequence: TGTGCCAGCAGATTAATGGGGGAGATGGCATACACCATATATTTT. This gives the protein CASRLMGEMAYTIYF.

This chain connects TRBV19 to TRBJ2-2; D remains ambiguous. The V end lost 7 bases, the J end lost 3 bases, and 12 bases lay between the germline ends. The CDR3 runs 14 residues. CDR1 is LNHDA, CDR2 SQIVND, per germline (reference sequence). The CDR3 region is CASNPQAYTGELFF. DNA of the CDR3: TGTGCCAGTAACCCCCAGGCCTACACCGGGGAGCTGTTTTTT.

This sequence joins TRBV4-2 and TRBJ1-1; TRBD1 matches 7 bases. Per the germline V gene, CDR1 is LGHNA and CDR2 is YNFKEQ. Trimming cost V 0 bases and J 5 bases; bases outside gene matches: 12. The CDR3 is 17 amino acids. The CDR3 reads CASSQEMDNRGGTEAFF. DNA for the CDR3: TGTGCCAGCAGCCAAGAGATGGATAACAGGGGAGGAACTGAAGCTTTCTTT.

The rearrangement links TRBV6-1 to TRBJ1-5; tentative D call: TRBD1 (5 bases). Looked up from germline, CDR1 is MNHNS and CDR2 is SASEGT. CDR3 length equals 12 residues. Deletions cut 8 bases from V and 7 bases from J, with 12 bases between. The CDR3 DNA reads as TGTGCCAGCGGGGGGAGGACACAGCCCCAGCATTTT. Protein product: CASGGRTQPQHF.

On this clone: The likely explanation is a read error, given a far larger clone one base away. The V gene is TRBV5-1, the J gene TRBJ2-3, with 8 bases that match TRBD1. Trimming removed 2 bases from V and 5 bases from J; junction bases left unmatched: 7. The germline CDR1 and CDR2 sequences are SGHRS and YFSETQ. This CDR3 comprises 15 residues. The CDR3 nucleotides are TGCGCCAGCAGCTTAGGACAGGGTGGTTTAGATACGCAGTATTTT. This codes for CASSLGQGGLDTQYF. The full variable domain, its missing parts supplied by reference TRBV5-1 and TRBJ2-3, is KAGVTQTPRYLIKTRGQQVTLSCSPISGHRSVSWYQQTPGQGLQFLFEYFSETQRNKGNFPGRFSGRQFSNSRSEMNVSTLELGDSALYLCASSLGQGGLDTQYFGPGTRLTVL.

This sequence joins TRBV12-5 and TRBJ2-7; the match to TRBD1 covers 11 bases. CDR1 is LGHNT and CDR2 is FRNRAP in the germline V gene. The CDR3 consists of 15 residues. Trimming removed 6 bases from V and 4 bases from J; junction bases left unmatched: 8. For the CDR3, the DNA is TGTGCTAGTGGCAAACAGGGACAGGGGGGATACGAGCAGTACTTC. Translated, it gives CASGKQGQGGYEQYF.

The gene calls are TRBV19 and TRBJ2-3; 8 nucleotides match TRBD1. The CDR3 contains 13 residues. Trimming at V came to 2 bases and at J to 8 bases, leaving 3 bases not matched to a gene. Germline V lookup: CDR1 LNHDA, CDR2 SQIVND (reference sequence). CDR3: CASSIQGAGTQYF. CDR3 nucleotides: TGTGCCAGTAGTATACAGGGGGCTGGTACGCAGTATTTT.

The chain joins TRBV28 to TRBJ1-2; D possibly corresponds to TRBD1 (5 bases). The V gene's germline CDR1 is MDHEN and CDR2 SYDVKM. The CDR3 runs to 14 residues. Trimming removed 7 bases at V and 4 bases at J, with 16 bases between. In DNA form, the CDR3 reads TGTGCCAGCACCCCGGGACGGACCCGCTATGGCTACACCTTC. Encoded protein: CASTPGRTRYGYTF.

The chain uses TRBV5-8 and TRBJ1-1; D possibly corresponds to TRBD1 (5 bases). With 0 bases removed from V and 5 bases from J, the gap between germline ends came to 11 bases. The CDR3 consists of 14 residues. CDR1 is SGHTS and CDR2 is YDEGEE in the germline V gene. The CDR3: CASSLAAGGTEAFF. The CDR3, as DNA: TGTGCCAGCAGCTTGGCCGCGGGGGGGACTGAAGCTTTCTTT.

This chain uses TRBV7-9 with TRBJ2-1, with TRBD1 matching over 9 bases. V lost 5 bases to trimming and J lost 4 bases; unmatched junction nucleotides: 12. CDR1 is SEHNR, CDR2 FQNEAQ, per germline (reference sequence). The CDR3 totals 17 residues. The CDR3 reads CASSHSRDRAGYNEQFF. DNA for the CDR3: TGTGCCAGCAGCCACTCCCGGGACAGGGCCGGTTACAATGAGCAGTTCTTC.

This clone was counted ten times or more. This chain uses TRBV5-8 with TRBJ2-7, with D uncertain. The CDR3 is made up of 13 amino acids. CDR1 is SGHTS, CDR2 YDEGEE, per germline. V lost 6 bases and J lost 1, with 11 bases in between. The CDR3 sequence: CASISWLSYEQYF. CDR3 nucleotide sequence: TGTGCCAGCATATCGTGGTTATCCTACGAGCAGTACTTC.

The V and J genes are TRBV4-2 and TRBJ2-2; weak D call: TRBD1 (6 bases). Germline CDR1 is LGHNA and CDR2 is YNFKEQ. This CDR3 has 15 residues. V was cut by 3 bases and J by 4 bases, with 12 bases left in between. CDR3 protein: CASSHPGTTTGELFF. CDR3 nucleotides: TGTGCCAGCAGCCACCCCGGGACAACCACCGGGGAGCTGTTTTTT.

This chain links TRBV9 with TRBJ1-1; no firm D call. The CDR3 is 12 residues long. V dropped 0 bases and J dropped 3 bases, with 3 bases sitting between them. Germline CDR1 and CDR2: SGDLS and YYNGEE. CDR3 loop: CASSVDDTEAFF. CDR3 bases: TGTGCCAGCAGCGTAGACGACACTGAAGCTTTCTTT.

The chain employs TRBV18 and TRBJ1-2; the D is unclear. The germline V and J ends were trimmed by 4 bases and 2 bases, with 14 bases remaining between them. CDR1 KGHSH and CDR2 LQKENI come from the germline V gene. The CDR3 is made up of 15 amino acids. The CDR3 here is CASSLPSRSNYGYTF. For the CDR3, the DNA is TGTGCCAGCTCACTCCCGTCCAGATCAAACTATGGCTACACCTTC.

The chain has TRBV7-6 and TRBJ1-4; unclear D gene. With 8 bases removed from V and 5 bases from J, the gap between germline ends came to 12 bases. Germline CDR1 and CDR2: SGHVS and FNYEAQ. The CDR3 has 13 amino acids. In nucleotides, the CDR3 is TGTGCCAGCCGCCGGGGTATCAATGAAAAACTGTTTTTT. Translation: CASRRGINEKLFF. Based on the CDR3 plus reference TRBV7-6 and TRBJ1-4, the full variable domain is GAGVSQSPRYKVTKRGQDVALRCDPISGHVSLYWYRQALGQGPEFLTYFNYEAQQDKSGLPNDRFSAERPEGSISTLTIQRTEQRDSAMYRCASRRGINEKLFFGSGTQLSVL.

This sequence joins TRBV30 and TRBJ2-7; the D gene is possibly TRBD1 (6 bases). Trimming stripped 1 base from V and 6 bases from J, with 10 bases between. Germline lookup yields CDR1 GTSNPN and CDR2 SVGIG (reference sequence). This CDR3 spans 12 amino acids. The CDR3 sequence is CAWSGTVFEQYF. In nucleotides, the CDR3 is TGTGCCTGGAGTGGGACAGTTTTCGAGCAGTACTTC.

The chain carries TRBV11-3 and TRBJ2-7; maybe TRBD1 (5 bases). Trimming stripped 0 bases from V and 6 bases from J, with 12 bases between. Germline CDR1 and CDR2: SGHNT and YENEEA. The CDR3 runs to 14 residues. The CDR3 DNA reads as TGTGCCAGCAGCTTAGATCCTTCAGGGCTCGAGCAGTACTTC. Translated, it gives CASSLDPSGLEQYF.

The chain recombines TRBV7-2 with TRBJ2-3; TRBD1 aligns across 9 bases. The CDR3 contains 16 residues. Germline V gives CDR1 SGHTA, CDR2 FQGNSA. J was trimmed by 10 bases and V by 5 bases; bases with no gene match: 16. The CDR3 region is CASSPKGDRVNGAQYF. CDR3 sequence (DNA): TGTGCCAGCAGCCCAAAGGGGGACAGGGTCAATGGAGCGCAGTATTTT.

The chain combines TRBV6-1 with TRBJ1-5; 7 bases are a match to TRBD1. The CDR3 runs to 14 residues. The germline V gene has CDR1 MNHNS and CDR2 SASEGT. With V trimmed by 1 base and J by 5 bases, 2 bases remained unmatched. The CDR3 DNA reads TGTGCCAGCAGTGAAGACAGGGGCTATCAGCCCCAGCATTTT. As protein: CASSEDRGYQPQHF.

J is TRBJ1-1 and V is TRBV7-8; a possible D gene is TRBD1 (5 bases). This CDR3 has 14 residues. The V end lost 4 bases, the J end lost 9 bases, and 18 bases lay between the germline ends. Germline V lookup: CDR1 SGHVS, CDR2 FQNEAQ. CDR3 amino acids: CASSSTRDGRQAFF. The CDR3 DNA is TGTGCCAGCAGCTCAACCCGGGACGGGAGGCAAGCTTTCTTT.

V usage is TRBV4-2 and J usage is TRBJ1-2, with D perhaps TRBD1 (5 bases). The CDR3 covers 12 residues. V was cut by 2 bases and J by 8 bases, with 9 bases left in between. Germline V gene lookup returns CDR1 LGHNA and CDR2 YNFKEQ. The CDR3 bases are TGTGCCAGCAGCCAATGGGGCACGGGCTACACCTTC. This translates into CASSQWGTGYTF.

The J gene is TRBJ2-6, the V gene TRBV5-4, with 9 bases that match TRBD1. The trim removed 2 bases at V and 2 bases at J, leaving 11 bases unmatched. CDR1 and CDR2 (germline): SGHNT, YYREEE (reference sequence). The CDR3 spans 19 residues. DNA of the CDR3: TGTGCCAGCAGCTTACATCCCGGGACAGGGATACCTGGGGCCAACGTCCTGACTTTC. Translated, it gives CASSLHPGTGIPGANVLTF.

This chain connects TRBV7-2 to TRBJ2-7; the D gene is possibly TRBD1 (6 bases). CDR3 length: 15 amino acids. Germline V gene data show CDR1 as SGHTA and CDR2 as FQGNSA. V shed 4 bases and J shed 2 bases, with 15 bases lying between them. The CDR3 reads CASSSMDSSPYEQYF. CDR3 coding DNA: TGTGCCAGCAGCTCCATGGACAGTTCGCCCTACGAGCAGTACTTC.

The J gene is TRBJ1-3, the V gene TRBV14; possibly TRBD1 for D (5 bases). V was shortened by 1 base and J by 4 bases, with 14 bases between the two germline ends. Looked up from germline, CDR1 is SGHDN and CDR2 is FVKESK. The CDR3 is made up of 16 amino acids. CDR3 nucleotides: TGTGCCAGCAGCCAAGCCTCAGGGCCAATGGGAAACACCATATATTTT. Protein product: CASSQASGPMGNTIYF.

This chain joins TRBV28 and TRBJ1-2; D perhaps matches TRBD1 (6 bases). The CDR3 loop spans 13 amino acids. Germline lookup yields CDR1 MDHEN and CDR2 SYDVKM. Trimming left V 2 bases short and J 9 bases short, with 13 bases between. In DNA, the CDR3 is TGTGCCAGCAGTTTACCGAATGACAGGAGCTACACCTTC. It is translated as CASSLPNDRSYTF.

This chain uses TRBV7-8 with TRBJ2-4, with 7 bases that match TRBD2. V dropped 5 bases and J dropped 1; count of bases not matched to a gene: 11. The CDR3 has 17 residues. Germline V CDR1 and CDR2: SGHVS, FQNEAQ. CDR3 nucleotide sequence: TGTGCCAGCAGCCCCCGGGAGGCCGGCATGGCCAAAAACATTCAGTACTTC. Translated: CASSPREAGMAKNIQYF.

This sequence joins TRBV7-2 and TRBJ1-2, with 12 positions matching TRBD1. CDR3 length equals 13 residues. Trimming took 6 bases from V and 7 from J; bases not matched to a gene: 3. Germline values: CDR1 SGHTA, CDR2 FQGNSA. The chain's CDR3 is CASRRDRGPGYTF. The CDR3 nucleotides are TGTGCCAGCAGAAGGGACAGGGGGCCTGGCTACACCTTC.